This T cell receptor beta chain was observed in a study of long-term antiretroviral therapy in people with HIV. For the study at large: Some samples came about a decade before the 2015 immediate-ART recommendation, and these were the earliest.

Overall study findings and caveats: ART-treated samples gained diversity yet remained below transplant donor controls. Blood sampling spanned 2004 to 2017, possibly under older ART regimens.

This clone was counted a single time. Its target is not known. It was version v3.0 of the immunoSEQ assay that was run at survey level. Samples were sequenced targeting roughly 35,000-50,000 T-cell genomes each. The assay was immunoSEQ multiplex PCR, and TCRdb's table has in-frame clones only and misses some. This sample has fewer than 40,000 clones, with roughly 80% found just once. V was clipped by 6 bases and J by 8 bases, with 22 bases between them. Germline-derived CDR1 and CDR2 are MDHEN and SYDVKM. The CDR3 runs 15 residues. The sequence was obtained from a man aged 18 to 29 with HIV. The sequences come from unsorted PBMCs, collected 1.9 years after starting antiretroviral therapy. The rearrangement links TRBV28 to TRBJ1-2; D gene unclear. This CDR3 reads CASRLGNPTSGGYTF. For the CDR3, the DNA is TGTGCCAGCAGGCTCGGGAATCCTACTTCGGGGGGCTACACCTTC.